The following is a T cell receptor beta chain sequence with its context. A second 7 to 11 cycle PCR used barcoded and J-beta primers. One entry per CDR3 protein results from TCRdb running MiXCR on the 5' RACE reads. The data show 1.5 million to 2 million distinct CDR3 sequences, around half seen once. CDR3 length: 15 residues. Germline V gives CDR1 MNHEY, CDR2 SMNVEV (reference sequence). V was clipped by 4 bases and J by 3 bases, with 15 bases between them. The entry originates in a study of blood T cells in healthy people across ages. The specimen was blood. The sequence was obtained from a woman aged 40 to 49 in good health. V gene TRBV27 combines with J gene TRBJ1-1, with a possible D match to TRBD1 (6 bases). The CDR3 region is CASSSLDRTYTEAFF. The CDR3 DNA reads TGTGCCAGCAGTTCCCTAGACAGGACATACACTGAAGCTTTCTTT.